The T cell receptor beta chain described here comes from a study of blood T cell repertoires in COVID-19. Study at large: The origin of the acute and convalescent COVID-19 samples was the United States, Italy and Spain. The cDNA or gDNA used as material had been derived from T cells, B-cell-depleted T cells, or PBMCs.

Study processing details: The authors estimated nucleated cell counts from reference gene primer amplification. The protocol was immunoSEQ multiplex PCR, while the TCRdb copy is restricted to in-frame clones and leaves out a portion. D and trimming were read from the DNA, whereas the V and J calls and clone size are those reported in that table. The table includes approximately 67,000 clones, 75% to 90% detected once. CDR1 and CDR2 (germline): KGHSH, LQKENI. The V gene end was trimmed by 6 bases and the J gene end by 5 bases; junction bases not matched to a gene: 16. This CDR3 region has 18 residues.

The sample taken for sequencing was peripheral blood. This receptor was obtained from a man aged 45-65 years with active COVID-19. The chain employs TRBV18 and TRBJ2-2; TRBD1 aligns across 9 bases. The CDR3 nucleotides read TGTGCCAGCTCGCGCACTTCCGCTGGGACAGGGCGGACCGGGGAGCTGTTTTTT. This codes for CASSRTSAGTGRTGELFF.